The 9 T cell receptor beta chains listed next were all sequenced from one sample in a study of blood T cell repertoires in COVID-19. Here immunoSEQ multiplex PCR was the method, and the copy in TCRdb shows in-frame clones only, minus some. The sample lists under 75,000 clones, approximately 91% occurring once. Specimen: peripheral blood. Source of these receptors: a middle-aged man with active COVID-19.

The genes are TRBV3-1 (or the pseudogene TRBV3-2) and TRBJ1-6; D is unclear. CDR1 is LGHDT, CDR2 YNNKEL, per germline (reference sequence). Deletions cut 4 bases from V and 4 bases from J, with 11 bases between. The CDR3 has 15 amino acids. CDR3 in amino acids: CASSPGGSYNSPLHF. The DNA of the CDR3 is TGTGCCAGCAGCCCCGGAGGGTCTTATAATTCACCCCTCCACTTT.

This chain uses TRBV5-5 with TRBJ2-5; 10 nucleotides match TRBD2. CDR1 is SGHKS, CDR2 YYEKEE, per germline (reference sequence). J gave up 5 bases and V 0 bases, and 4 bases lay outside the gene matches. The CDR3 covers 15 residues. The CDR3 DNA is TGTGCCAGCAGCTTGGCGATGACTAGCGGGGAGACCCAGTACTTC. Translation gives CASSLAMTSGETQYF.

The DNA for the CDR3 is TGCGCCAGCAGCTTGGTGGTCGGGGGCTCCTACAATGAGCAGTTCTTC. It codes for CASSLVVGGSYNEQFF. The chain couples TRBV5-1 to TRBJ2-1; perhaps TRBD2 as D (6 bases). Trimming took 0 bases from V and 0 from J, leaving 10 bases between them. The CDR3 is made up of 16 amino acids. CDR1 and CDR2 from the germline V gene are SGHRS and YFSETQ.

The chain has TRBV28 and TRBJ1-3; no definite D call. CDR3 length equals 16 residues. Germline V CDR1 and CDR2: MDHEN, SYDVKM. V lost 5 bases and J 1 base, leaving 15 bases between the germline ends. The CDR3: CASSIPGTRSGNTIYF. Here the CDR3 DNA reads TGTGCCAGCAGTATTCCGGGAACCAGGTCTGGAAACACCATATATTTT.

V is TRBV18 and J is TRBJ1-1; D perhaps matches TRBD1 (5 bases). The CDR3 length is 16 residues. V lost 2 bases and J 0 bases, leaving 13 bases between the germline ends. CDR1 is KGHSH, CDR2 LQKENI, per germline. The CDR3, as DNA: TGTGCCAGCTCACCATTCTTAGGGGTATTGAACACTGAAGCTTTCTTT. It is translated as CASSPFLGVLNTEAFF.

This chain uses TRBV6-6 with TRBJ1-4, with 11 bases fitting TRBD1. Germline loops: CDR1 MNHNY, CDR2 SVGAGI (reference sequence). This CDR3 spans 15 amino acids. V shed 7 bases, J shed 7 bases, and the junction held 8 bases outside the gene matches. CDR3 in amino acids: CASIPKGTGGEKLFF. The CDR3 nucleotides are TGTGCCAGCATCCCCAAGGGGACAGGGGGTGAAAAACTGTTTTTT.

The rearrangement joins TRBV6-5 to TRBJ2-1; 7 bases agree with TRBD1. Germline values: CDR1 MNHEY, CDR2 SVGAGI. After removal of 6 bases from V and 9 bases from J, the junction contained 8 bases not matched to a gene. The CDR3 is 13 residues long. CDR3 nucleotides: TGTGCCAGCAGGAGGGGGCCTAATTCTGAGCAGTTCTTC. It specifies CASRRGPNSEQFF.

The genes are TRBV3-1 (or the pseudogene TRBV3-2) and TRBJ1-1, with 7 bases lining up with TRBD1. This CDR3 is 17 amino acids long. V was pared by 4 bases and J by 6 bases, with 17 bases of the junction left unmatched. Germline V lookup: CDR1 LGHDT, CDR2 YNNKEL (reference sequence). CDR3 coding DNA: TGTGCCAGCAGCCCAAGAGGGGTTCCGTTAGGGGGCTCTGAAGCTTTCTTT. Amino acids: CASSPRGVPLGGSEAFF.

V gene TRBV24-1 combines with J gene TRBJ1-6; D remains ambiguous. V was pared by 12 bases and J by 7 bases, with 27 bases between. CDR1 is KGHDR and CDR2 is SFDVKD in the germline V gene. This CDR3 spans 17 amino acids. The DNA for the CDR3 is TGTGCCTCGCCAATCCCTCACACCTCCGCCCCAAATTCACCCCTCCACTTT. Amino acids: CASPIPHTSAPNSPLHF.